One sample yielded the 14 T cell receptor beta chains listed below, sequenced in a study of radiation and T cells in renal cell carcinoma. Profiled with immunoSEQ multiplex PCR; TCRdb holds only in-frame clones, not every one. The data show roughly 49,000 clones, with more than 80% seen just once and about 30% held by the top ten. Time point denoted: blood 2 weeks post-SBRT. Regarding treatment: 15 Gy SBRT to primary tumor, nephrectomy 4 weeks later. The sequencing here drew on blood, taken from a patient whose treatment included radiotherapy and nephrectomy. The receptors were sampled from a woman in her sixties or seventies with renal cell carcinoma.

The DNA of the CDR3 is TGTGCCACCTCCCGCGGGACTAGCGGGAGTACAGATACGCAGTATTTT. It codes for CATSRGTSGSTDTQYF. The chain recombines TRBV15 with TRBJ2-3; TRBD2 aligns across 14 bases. CDR1 LNHNV and CDR2 YYDKDF come from the germline V gene (reference sequence). V shed 8 bases, J shed 3 bases, and the junction held 7 bases outside the gene matches. The CDR3 covers 16 residues.

This chain connects TRBV2 to TRBJ1-4; TRBD1 might be the D (5 bases). Trimming removed 3 bases at V and 8 bases at J, with 13 bases between. The CDR3 length is 14 residues. The V gene's germline CDR1 is SNHLY and CDR2 FYNNEI. The CDR3 DNA follows: TGTGCCAGCAGTGATATCCAGGGCGGGGAAAAACTGTTTTTT. It translates to CASSDIQGGEKLFF.

The rearrangement links TRBV7-9 to TRBJ1-2; 8 nucleotides match TRBD1. The CDR3 loop spans 14 amino acids. V dropped 0 bases and J dropped 8; count of bases not matched to a gene: 5. Germline CDR1 is SEHNR and CDR2 is FQNEAQ (reference sequence). The CDR3 DNA follows: TGTGCCAGCAGCTTAGCCCACAGGGGGGGCGGCTACACCTTC. Protein sequence: CASSLAHRGGGYTF.

This clone was picked up a small number of times. V gene TRBV15 combines with J gene TRBJ1-1; D unclear. The germline gives CDR1 LNHNV, CDR2 YYDKDF (reference sequence). This CDR3 is built from 14 residues. Between the trimmed V and J ends, which lost 2 bases and 6 bases, there was a span of 13 bases. The CDR3 reads CATSRRAYKPEAFF. The CDR3 DNA reads as TGTGCCACCAGCAGACGGGCATATAAACCTGAAGCTTTCTTT.

The chain is built from TRBV5-1 and TRBJ2-3; TRBD1 aligns across 7 bases. This CDR3 region has 15 residues. V lost 2 bases, J lost 3 bases, and 6 bases stayed unmatched. Per the germline V gene, CDR1 is SGHRS and CDR2 is YFSETQ. Written as DNA, the CDR3 is TGCGCCAGCAGCTTAGGAGGACAGGAGACAGATACGCAGTATTTT. It translates to CASSLGGQETDTQYF.

This clone was counted once. The chain recombines TRBV5-4 with TRBJ1-2; possible D gene TRBD1, 5 bases. The V and J ends lost 1 base and 4 bases respectively, with 11 bases between them. Germline CDR1 and CDR2: SGHNT and YYREEE (reference sequence). The CDR3 contains 14 residues. CDR3 in amino acids: CASSLSRAAYGYTF. For the CDR3, the DNA is TGTGCCAGCAGCTTGTCCAGGGCAGCCTATGGCTACACCTTC. Combining the CDR3 with reference TRBV5-4 and TRBJ1-2 gives the whole variable domain ETGVTQSPTHLIKTRGQQVTLRCSSQSGHNTVSWYQQALGQGPQFIFQYYREEENGRGNFPPRFSGLQFPNYSSELNVNALELDDSALYLCASSLSRAAYGYTFGSGTRLTVV.

The rearrangement uses TRBV27 and TRBJ2-7; 15 positions match TRBD2. This CDR3 has 17 residues. The junction had 10 bases not matched to a gene; V was cut back by 3 bases and J by 7 bases. Per germline, CDR1 MNHEY and CDR2 SMNVEV (reference sequence). DNA of the CDR3: TGTGCCAGCAGTTTTTTGGGACTAGCGGGGGGCCCTGGGGAGCAGTACTTC. This codes for CASSFLGLAGGPGEQYF.

This chain uses TRBV18 with TRBJ1-2; 12 bases map to TRBD1. In germline, CDR1 is KGHSH, CDR2 LQKENI. The CDR3 spans 15 residues. The junction had 4 bases not matched to a gene; V was cut back by 2 bases and J by 6 bases. The CDR3 coding sequence is TGTGCCAGCTCACCAGGGACAGGGGGCGAGGATGGCTACACCTTC. This sequence encodes CASSPGTGGEDGYTF.

This CDR3 reads CASSLVLGEGNTIYF. The CDR3 DNA follows: TGTGCCAGCAGCTTAGTGTTGGGTGAGGGAAACACCATATATTTT. The rearrangement uses TRBV7-2 and TRBJ1-3; no clear D gene. The length of the CDR3 is 15 residues. Trimming cost V 1 base and J 4 bases, with 11 bases left between them. Per germline, CDR1 SGHTA and CDR2 FQGNSA.

The chain carries TRBV10-2 and TRBJ2-4; no definite D call. The CDR3 runs to 14 residues. Germline-derived CDR1 and CDR2 are WSHSY and SAAADI. V was shortened by 0 bases and J by 3 bases, with 6 bases between the two germline ends. The CDR3 sequence is CASSESSSKNIQYF. The CDR3 bases are TGCGCCAGCAGTGAGTCGAGTAGCAAAAACATTCAGTACTTC.

The gene calls are TRBV5-6 and TRBJ2-3, with TRBD2 matching 8 bases. V lost 1 base and J lost 2; bases outside the gene matches: 3. Germline V gives CDR1 SGHDT, CDR2 YYEEEE. The CDR3 is 15 residues long. CDR3 nucleotides: TGTGCCAGCAGCTTGATACTAGCGGACACAGATACGCAGTATTTT. This translates into CASSLILADTDTQYF.

V usage is TRBV2 and J usage is TRBJ2-7; D call uncertain. CDR1 is SNHLY, CDR2 FYNNEI, per germline. The CDR3 contains 13 residues. V lost 11 bases and J lost 0, with 14 bases in between. The CDR3, as DNA: TGTGCCCCCCGGGCTTTCAGCTCCTACGAGCAGTACTTC. Its protein product is CAPRAFSSYEQYF.

V usage is TRBV7-9 and J usage is TRBJ2-2; no definite D call. Deletions cut 1 base from V and 11 bases from J, with 8 bases between. Germline-derived CDR1 and CDR2 are SEHNR and FQNEAQ (reference sequence). This CDR3 is built from 12 residues. CDR3 residues: CASSLGQTELFF. The CDR3 coding sequence is TGTGCCAGCAGCTTAGGGCAGACTGAGCTGTTTTTT.

The J gene is TRBJ2-7, the V gene TRBV4-1; no reliable D call. In germline, CDR1 is MGHRA, CDR2 YSYEKL. Trimming left V 0 bases short and J 6 bases short, with 12 bases between. The CDR3 runs 14 residues. The CDR3 is CASSQDPTSGEQYF. CDR3 bases: TGCGCCAGCAGCCAAGATCCGACTTCCGGCGAGCAGTACTTC.